A single sample is the source of the 31 T cell receptor beta chains below, sequenced in a study of T-cell memory formation after mild COVID-19. Each CDR3 protein is one row after TCRdb ran MiXCR on the 5' RACE reads. The data contain a few hundred thousand distinct CDR3 sequences, 16% of them singletons. What was sequenced was PBMCs or a T cell subset sorted from them (not recorded which). These receptors all stem from a man aged 18-30 years who had mild COVID-19 (a few samples of this study predate the infection). Cell type and time point are not known.

This clonotype was found a few times. The chain combines TRBV4-3 with TRBJ1-2; no clear D. Germline-derived CDR1 and CDR2 are LGHNA and YSLEER. Trimming shortened V by 0 bases and J by 4 bases, and 15 bases separated the two germline ends. The CDR3 sequence is 16 residues long. CDR3 sequence (DNA): TGCGCCAGCAGCCAAGAATACCCCCGATCGGTCTATGGCTACACCTTC. Protein product: CASSQEYPRSVYGYTF.

This rearrangement joins TRBV4-3 to TRBJ1-2, with unresolved D. Trimming took off 0 bases at V and 0 bases at J, with 14 bases between the two ends. Looked up from germline, CDR1 is LGHNA and CDR2 is YSLEER. The CDR3 runs to 17 residues. The CDR3 protein is CASSQDGWALANYGYTF. The CDR3 nucleotides are TGCGCCAGCAGCCAAGATGGGTGGGCCTTAGCTAACTATGGCTACACCTTC.

The sample holds many counts of this clonotype. The DNA for the CDR3 is TGTGCCAGCAGCCGGGCAGGGCTCCCAGATACGCAGTATTTT. The encoded protein is CASSRAGLPDTQYF. The V gene is TRBV7-3, the J gene TRBJ2-3; perhaps TRBD1 as D (5 bases). Trimming removed 5 bases from V and 4 bases from J, with 13 bases in between. Germline V gene sequence: CDR1 SGHTA, CDR2 FQGTGA. The CDR3 is 14 amino acids.

This clonotype was found many times. The CDR3 nucleotides read TGCGCCAGCAGCCCTTTACAGACTAGCGGGGGGATCGATAGCACAGATACGCAGTATTTT. Protein sequence: CASSPLQTSGGIDSTDTQYF. V gene TRBV5-1 combines with J gene TRBJ2-3; TRBD2 matches 13 bases. This CDR3 has 20 amino acids. The V segment lost 4 bases and the J segment 0 bases; nucleotides outside the gene matches: 14. Germline V gene sequence: CDR1 SGHRS, CDR2 YFSETQ.

This clonotype was seen a handful of times. The chain has TRBV12-3 or TRBV12-4 and TRBJ1-6, with a possible D match to TRBD1 (5 bases). The CDR3 runs 14 residues. V shed 6 bases and J shed 7 bases, with 13 bases lying between them. The CDR3: CASSQGVGNSPLHF. Here the CDR3 DNA reads TGTGCCAGCAGCCAGGGTGTGGGGAATTCACCCCTCCACTTT.

This rearrangement joins TRBV5-1 to TRBJ2-7; D unresolved. Germline V gene data show CDR1 as SGHRS and CDR2 as YFSETQ. The CDR3 runs to 12 residues. V was trimmed by 0 bases and J by 5 bases, leaving 6 bases between them. CDR3 DNA: TGCGCCAGCAGCTTGGCCACGGACGAGCAGTACTTC. It codes for CASSLATDEQYF.

CDR3 nucleotides: TGTGCCAGCAGGAGGGAGGTGATGGTTGAAAAACTGTTTTTT. It codes for CASRREVMVEKLFF. J is TRBJ1-4 and V is TRBV2; D is uncertain. Trimming took off 6 bases at V and 7 bases at J, with 15 bases between the two ends. The CDR3 is made up of 14 amino acids. The germline gives CDR1 SNHLY, CDR2 FYNNEI.

The V call is TRBV2, the J call TRBJ2-5, with D possibly TRBD2 on 5 matching bases. Per germline, CDR1 SNHLY and CDR2 FYNNEI. CDR3 size: 14 residues. V lost 8 bases to trimming and J lost 4 bases, with 17 bases between them. CDR3 sequence reads: CASEGWIGGETQYF. The CDR3 nucleotides are TGTGCCAGCGAAGGGTGGATTGGAGGAGAGACCCAGTACTTC.

The rearrangement uses TRBV18 and TRBJ2-7, with TRBD2 identical over 11 bases. This CDR3 contains 16 residues. Germline values: CDR1 KGHSH, CDR2 LQKENI. V was clipped by 3 bases and J by 3 bases; unmatched bases: 7. Here the CDR3 reads CASSPQETSGVYEQYF. Here the CDR3 DNA reads TGTGCCAGCTCACCTCAAGAGACTAGCGGGGTCTACGAGCAGTACTTC.

The V call is TRBV6-1, the J call TRBJ1-5, with D perhaps TRBD1 (5 bases). Germline loops: CDR1 MNHNS, CDR2 SASEGT. Trimming pared 7 bases from V and 3 bases from J, leaving 10 bases between. There are 13 residues in the CDR3. CDR3 DNA sequence: TGTGCCAGCACTATACAGGTCAATCAGCCCCAGCATTTT. Its translation: CASTIQVNQPQHF.

The genes are TRBV6-5 and TRBJ2-3; the match to TRBD1 covers 8 bases. Trimming at V came to 4 bases and at J to 3 bases, leaving 3 bases not matched to a gene. Germline assignment: CDR1 MNHEY and CDR2 SVGAGI. CDR3 size: 14 residues. The CDR3 loop is CASSFTGGTDTQYF. The CDR3 region has the DNA TGTGCCAGCAGTTTTACAGGGGGAACAGATACGCAGTATTTT.

The J gene is TRBJ2-3, the V gene TRBV11-3; D is unclear. CDR1 SGHNT and CDR2 YENEEA come from the germline V gene. Trimming left V 9 bases short and J 0 bases short, with 10 bases between. The CDR3 is 13 amino acids. The CDR3 loop reads CARQSPSTDTQYF. The CDR3 region has the DNA TGTGCCAGGCAGAGTCCTAGCACAGATACGCAGTATTTT.

The V gene is TRBV5-1, the J gene TRBJ1-2; D may be TRBD1 (5 bases). Germline-derived CDR1 and CDR2 are SGHRS and YFSETQ. Trimming left V 2 bases short and J 7 bases short, with 15 bases between. The CDR3 has 14 amino acids. The DNA of the CDR3 is TGCGCCAGCAGCTTTGTTCAGGGAAGTGGTGGCTACACCTTC. Residues: CASSFVQGSGGYTF.

This clonotype occurred many times. The chain joins TRBV10-3 to TRBJ1-2, with unresolved D. The CDR3 totals 15 residues. CDR1 is ENHRY, CDR2 SYGVKD, per germline. V lost 2 bases, J lost 6 bases, and 16 bases lay in between. The CDR3 sequence: CAISEPAGVSDGYTF. CDR3 nucleotide sequence: TGTGCCATCAGTGAGCCGGCCGGGGTGTCGGATGGCTACACCTTC.

This clonotype was seen many times. The chain recombines TRBV5-1 with TRBJ2-7; 7 bases agree with TRBD1. CDR1 SGHRS and CDR2 YFSETQ come from the germline V gene. Losses at the gene ends were 4 bases for V and 2 bases for J; bases not matched to a gene: 9. This CDR3 comprises 15 residues. In DNA form, the CDR3 reads TGCGCCAGCAGCAAAGGGACAGCGAATACCTACGAGCAGTACGTC. It yields the protein CASSKGTANTYEQYV.

The chain couples TRBV4-3 to TRBJ2-7; 7 bases align to TRBD1. V was pared by 3 bases and J by 5 bases, with 10 bases of the junction left unmatched. The germline gives CDR1 LGHNA, CDR2 YSLEER. The CDR3 consists of 15 residues. The CDR3: CASSQGDRVGDEQYF. In nucleotides, the CDR3 is TGCGCCAGCAGCCAGGGCGACAGGGTAGGCGACGAGCAGTACTTC.

This chain connects TRBV7-2 to TRBJ1-4, with a possible D match to TRBD1 (6 bases). From germline, CDR1 is SGHTA and CDR2 FQGNSA. The V and J ends lost 5 bases and 8 bases respectively, with 21 bases between them. The CDR3 is 16 amino acids. CDR3 nucleotide sequence: TGTGCCAGCAGCCACGTTCGGACAGCGGGGAGAGAAAAACTGTTTTTT. Its translation is CASSHVRTAGREKLFF.

This clonotype was observed many times. The gene calls are TRBV14 and TRBJ1-2; D might be TRBD1 (5 bases). Germline CDR1 and CDR2: SGHDN and FVKESK. Trimming shortened V by 1 base and J by 2 bases, and 5 bases separated the two germline ends. This CDR3 is 13 amino acids long. The chain's CDR3 is CASSQGGNYGYTF. The CDR3 nucleotides read TGTGCCAGCAGCCAAGGGGGCAACTATGGCTACACCTTC.

V usage is TRBV4-1 and J usage is TRBJ1-1; perhaps TRBD1 as D (5 bases). The CDR3 has 20 residues. Germline V gene sequence: CDR1 MGHRA, CDR2 YSYEKL. V gave up 0 bases and J gave up 0 bases, with 23 bases separating them. In DNA form, the CDR3 reads TGCGCCAGCAGCCAAGAGGGTGTAGTATGGTCTAGGGGTATGAACACTGAAGCTTTCTTT. Its translation: CASSQEGVVWSRGMNTEAFF.

The V gene is TRBV5-1, the J gene TRBJ1-4, with 7 bases that match TRBD1. The V and J ends lost 5 bases and 4 bases, in that order; junction bases with no gene match: 11. The CDR3 is 16 residues long. CDR1 SGHRS and CDR2 YFSETQ come from the germline V gene. The CDR3 DNA follows: TGCGCCAGCAGGGCTGCTTCGACAGGGAGTAATGAAAAACTGTTTTTT. Its translation: CASRAASTGSNEKLFF.

This chain uses TRBV4-1 with TRBJ2-2; D might be TRBD1 or TRBD2, each matching 5 bases. The V gene's germline CDR1 is MGHRA and CDR2 YSYEKL. CDR3 size: 15 residues. V was shortened by 3 bases and J by 0 bases, with 8 bases between the two germline ends. The chain's CDR3 is CASSQGVANTGELFF. The CDR3 DNA reads TGCGCCAGCAGCCAGGGGGTAGCGAACACCGGGGAGCTGTTTTTT.

This rearrangement joins TRBV27 to TRBJ1-2; 9 bases are shared with TRBD1. From germline, CDR1 is MNHEY and CDR2 SMNVEV (reference sequence). This CDR3 comprises 15 residues. Trimming removed 3 bases from V and 7 bases from J; junction bases left unmatched: 9. CDR3 DNA: TGTGCCAGCAGTTTCACAAGGACAGGGGAGTTTGGCTACACCTTC. This encodes CASSFTRTGEFGYTF.

The V and J genes are TRBV2 and TRBJ1-1, with D perhaps TRBD1 (6 bases). This CDR3 has 13 residues. Trimming stripped 0 bases from V and 11 bases from J, with 13 bases between. Germline V gene lookup returns CDR1 SNHLY and CDR2 FYNNEI. DNA of the CDR3: TGTGCCAGCAGTGAAGCGGGGGCCCGGATGGCTTTCTTT. This gives the protein CASSEAGARMAFF.

There are a few counts of this clonotype. The rearrangement joins TRBV12-3 or TRBV12-4 to TRBJ2-3, with 8 bases that match TRBD2. The V gene end was trimmed by 1 base and the J gene end by 4 bases; junction bases not matched to a gene: 4. CDR3 length: 15 amino acids. CDR3 nucleotides: TGTGCCAGCAGTTTAGATGCGGGGGGCGCAGATACGCAGTATTTT. The encoded protein is CASSLDAGGADTQYF.

The rearrangement joins TRBV28 to TRBJ2-5, with a tentative D call TRBD1 (5 bases). Trimming cost V 4 bases and J 2 bases, with 11 bases left between them. Germline lookup yields CDR1 MDHEN and CDR2 SYDVKM. This CDR3 contains 14 residues. The CDR3 protein is CASSSETGQETQYF. The CDR3 region has the DNA TGTGCCAGCAGTTCCGAAACAGGACAAGAGACCCAGTACTTC. Using reference TRBV28 and TRBJ2-5 for the parts outside the CDR3, the full variable domain is DVKVTQSSRYLVKRTGEKVFLECVQDMDHENMFWYRQDPGLGLRLIYFSYDVKMKEKGDIPEGYSVSREKKERFSLILESASTNQTSMYLCASSSETGQETQYFGPGTRLLVL.

This sequence joins TRBV12-5 and TRBJ2-1; D not resolved. The germline V gene encodes CDR1 LGHNT and CDR2 FRNRAP. The CDR3 loop spans 14 amino acids. Trimming took 2 bases from V and 5 from J, leaving 10 bases between them. CDR3 DNA sequence: TGTGCTAGTGGTTTGACGGGCCCCAACAATGAGCAGTTCTTC. Protein product: CASGLTGPNNEQFF.

This chain joins TRBV24-1 and TRBJ2-1; D gene uncertain. The CDR3 spans 15 residues. Germline V gene lookup returns CDR1 KGHDR and CDR2 SFDVKD. With 3 bases removed from V and 9 bases from J, the gap between germline ends came to 17 bases. The CDR3: CATSDPGSGVAEQFF. CDR3 DNA: TGTGCCACCAGTGATCCTGGTTCCGGCGTGGCTGAGCAGTTCTTC.

V gene TRBV9 combines with J gene TRBJ1-2; D gene uncertain. Trimming left V 0 bases short and J 0 bases short, with 6 bases between. The CDR3 is made up of 14 amino acids. Germline-derived CDR1 and CDR2 are SGDLS and YYNGEE. CDR3 nucleotides: TGTGCCAGCAGCGTAGGCTTAGCTAACTATGGCTACACCTTC. Translation gives CASSVGLANYGYTF.

This clonotype was detected only once. CDR3 sequence reads: CASSVTGGGGYTF. DNA for the CDR3: TGTGCCAGCAGTGTAACAGGGGGGGGAGGCTACACCTTC. The chain combines TRBV6-5 with TRBJ1-2; 8 bases are shared with TRBD1. The J segment lost 8 bases and the V segment lost 5 bases, leaving 7 bases of the junction unmatched. This CDR3 comprises 13 residues. Germline CDR1 reads MNHEY; CDR2 reads SVGAGI.

The rearrangement joins TRBV12-3 or TRBV12-4 to TRBJ2-3; D is unclear. The CDR3 consists of 14 residues. Trimming took 3 bases from V and 4 from J, leaving 11 bases between them. The CDR3 DNA sequence: TGTGCCAGCAGTTTTTCGATTTGGGCAGATACGCAGTATTTT. Translating gives CASSFSIWADTQYF.

The chain joins TRBV20-1 to TRBJ1-3, with D possibly being TRBD1 (6 bases). Deletions cut 4 bases from V and 1 base from J, with 11 bases between. In germline, CDR1 is DFQATT, CDR2 SNEGSKA (reference sequence). The length of the CDR3 is 14 residues. CDR3 protein: CSAKDSRSGNTIYF. The CDR3, as DNA: TGCAGTGCTAAGGACAGCCGGTCTGGAAACACCATATATTTT.